This T cell receptor (beta chain) came from a study of blood T cell repertoires in COVID-19. The wider study: PBMCs, B-cell-depleted T cells, or T cells provided the cDNA or gDNA that made up the material.

Participant ages covered 18 to 89 years across 24 US areas. Assignments of participants to cohorts depended upon their own reported clinical history. In the original workflow: The assay estimated nucleated cells by amplifying reference gene primers. The repertoire was sequenced with immunoSEQ multiplex PCR; TCRdb's copy has only in-frame clones and lacks some. Clonal size and the V and J genes are those of that table, whereas D and trimming came from the DNA. The data show about 310,000 clones, around nine tenths seen once. CDR3 length: 19 amino acids. V was cut by 5 bases and J by 1 base, with 24 bases left in between. Germline values: CDR1 SGHAT, CDR2 FQNNGV.

Sequenced input: PBMCs or T cells enriched from blood (not recorded which). The clonotype comes from a woman between 40 and 50 years old who had recovered from COVID-19. This rearrangement joins TRBV11-2 to TRBJ2-1, with D possibly TRBD2 on 5 matching bases. The CDR3 sequence: CASSREGISSLRSYNEQFF. CDR3 DNA: TGTGCCAGCAGCCGAGAGGGAATTAGCTCCTTAAGGTCCTACAATGAGCAGTTCTTC.